The 2 T cell receptor beta chains below were found in one sample sequenced in a study of blood T cell repertoires in COVID-19. Libraries were prepared by immunoSEQ multiplex PCR; TCRdb keeps only in-frame clonotypes and omits some of them. The sample has roughly 130,000 clones; around 82% are singletons. The material sequenced was PBMCs or T cells enriched from blood (not recorded which). These receptors originate from a man in his forties with acute COVID-19.

The rearrangement joins TRBV10-1 to TRBJ2-1, with TRBD2 identical over 10 bases. The CDR3 spans 15 residues. Germline V CDR1 and CDR2: WNHNN, SYGVQD (reference sequence). With 3 bases clipped from V and 5 bases from J, the junction kept 4 bases outside the gene matches. This chain's CDR3 is CASSDGLADHNEQFF. CDR3 sequence (DNA): TGCGCCAGCAGTGATGGACTAGCGGATCACAATGAGCAGTTCTTC.

The chain combines TRBV9 with TRBJ1-2; TRBD1 matches at 8 bases. The germline gives CDR1 SGDLS, CDR2 YYNGEE. The CDR3 length is 14 residues. Trimming at V came to 5 bases and at J to 7 bases, leaving 10 bases not matched to a gene. CDR3 nucleotides: TGTGCCAGCAGTAAAGACAGGGGCTTCTTTGGCTACACCTTC. Protein product: CASSKDRGFFGYTF. Full variable domain (missing parts from reference TRBV9 and TRBJ1-2): DSGVTQTPKHLITATGQRVTLRCSPRSGDLSVYWYQQSLDQGLQFLIQYYNGEERAKGNILERFSAQQFPDLHSELNLSSLELGDSALYFCASSKDRGFFGYTFGSGTRLTVV.